This T cell receptor beta chain originates from a study of T cell responses to AZD1222 COVID-19 vaccine. The study's findings and limits: Among those given AZD1222, only five or six were seropositive at baseline. There were vaccine-associated CD4 TCRs across spike, dominant at 160-218 and 743-854. Clonal diversity was possibly underestimated; the donors were predominantly white British and more often female.

With respect to this clone: Its antigen remains unknown.

The length of the CDR3 is 13 residues. Germline V gene sequence: CDR1 SGHDN, CDR2 FVKESK. Between the trimmed V and J ends, which lost 0 bases and 4 bases, there was a span of 4 bases. Produced via immunoSEQ multiplex PCR; TCRdb's table is partial and in-frame only. The sample comprises around 140,000 clones, 88% of which are singletons, and roughly 5.4% rests with the top ten. The rearrangement uses TRBV14 and TRBJ1-5, with no clear D. Sequencing was performed on peripheral blood, taken 28 days after the second dose of the MenACWY control vaccine. The source of this sequence is an adult who received the MenACWY meningococcal vaccine as a control. In DNA form, the CDR3 reads TGTGCCAGCAGCCAAGATTCGAATCAGCCCCAGCATTTT. This translates into CASSQDSNQPQHF. The complete variable domain, with remaining parts taken from reference TRBV14 and TRBJ1-5, reads EAGVTQFPSHSVIEKGQTVTLRCDPISGHDNLYWYRRVMGKEIKFLLHFVKESKQDESGMPNNRFLAERTGGTYSTLKVQPAELEDSGVYFCASSQDSNQPQHFGDGTRLSIL.